The entry below describes one T cell receptor (beta chain). As yet, its antigen is unknown. This specimen comes from a study of T cells in Graves' hyperthyroidism and ophthalmopathy. Broader study findings: In blood, most of the thyroid clonotypes expanded above 0.001 were also present.

Patients with uncontrolled infections, other autoimmune diseases, pregnancy or lactation were excluded. The source of the PBMCs was less than 12 ml of fresh peripheral blood. Regions amplified from RNA transcripts were the TCR beta CDR3 regions. First-round RT-PCR with HTBI primers amplified the TCR CDR3 region. Each CDR3 protein is one row after TCRdb ran MiXCR on the multiplex PCR reads. The table lists about 690,000 distinct CDR3 sequences, roughly 17% of them singletons. Sequenced sample: blood. The clonotype originates from a man aged 45-65 years with Graves' hyperthyroidism.

CDR3 sequence: CASSWSSGGETQYF. Here the CDR3 DNA reads TGTGCCAGCAGCTGGTCTAGCGGCGGGGAGACCCAGTACTTC. The chain links TRBV7-9 to TRBJ2-5; 7 nucleotides align to TRBD2. The CDR3 contains 14 residues. With V trimmed by 4 bases and J by 5 bases, 7 bases remained unmatched. Germline V gene sequence: CDR1 SEHNR, CDR2 FQNEAQ (reference sequence). The full variable domain, its missing parts supplied by reference TRBV7-9 and TRBJ2-5, is DTGVSQNPRHKITKRGQNVTFRCDPISEHNRLYWYRQTLGQGPEFLTYFQNEAQLEKSRLLSDRFSAERPKGSFSTLEIQRTEQGDSAMYLCASSWSSGGETQYFGPGTRLLVL.